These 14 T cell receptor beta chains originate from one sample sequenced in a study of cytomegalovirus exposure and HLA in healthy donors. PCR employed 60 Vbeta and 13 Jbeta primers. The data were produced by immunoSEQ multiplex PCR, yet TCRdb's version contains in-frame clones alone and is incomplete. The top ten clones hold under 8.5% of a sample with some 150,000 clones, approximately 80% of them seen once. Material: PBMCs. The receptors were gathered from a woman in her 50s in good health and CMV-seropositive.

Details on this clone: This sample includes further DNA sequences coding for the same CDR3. The CDR3 sequence is CASSYGASTDTQYF. Written as DNA, the CDR3 is TGTGCCAGCAGTTATGGGGCTAGCACAGATACGCAGTATTTT. The V gene is TRBV6-5, the J gene TRBJ2-3; tentative D call: TRBD1 (5 bases). Germline V CDR1 and CDR2: MNHEY, SVGAGI. With 3 bases removed from V and 0 bases from J, the gap between germline ends came to 7 bases. CDR3 length equals 14 residues.

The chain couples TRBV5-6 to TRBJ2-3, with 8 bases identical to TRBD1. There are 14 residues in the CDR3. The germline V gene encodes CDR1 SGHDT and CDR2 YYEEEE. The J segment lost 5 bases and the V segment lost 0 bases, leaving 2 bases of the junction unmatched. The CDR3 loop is CASSLVGTGDTQYF. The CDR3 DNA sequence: TGTGCCAGCAGCTTGGTTGGGACAGGAGATACGCAGTATTTT.

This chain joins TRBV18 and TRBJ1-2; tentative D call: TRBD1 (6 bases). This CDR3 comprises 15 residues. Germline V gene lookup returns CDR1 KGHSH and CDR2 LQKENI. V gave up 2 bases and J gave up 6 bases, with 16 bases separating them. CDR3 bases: TGTGCCAGCTCACCAATGGACAGAAATGGGAATGGCTACACCTTC. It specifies CASSPMDRNGNGYTF.

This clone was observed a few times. The CDR3 loop reads CASSQSTGDGDEQFF. The CDR3 DNA is TGCGCCAGCAGCCAATCGACAGGGGATGGGGATGAGCAGTTCTTC. The rearrangement joins TRBV4-3 to TRBJ2-1; TRBD1 matches 8 bases. CDR1 is LGHNA, CDR2 YSLEER, per germline. The CDR3 extends over 15 amino acids. Unmatched junction bases numbered 8, after V lost 2 bases and J lost 8 bases.

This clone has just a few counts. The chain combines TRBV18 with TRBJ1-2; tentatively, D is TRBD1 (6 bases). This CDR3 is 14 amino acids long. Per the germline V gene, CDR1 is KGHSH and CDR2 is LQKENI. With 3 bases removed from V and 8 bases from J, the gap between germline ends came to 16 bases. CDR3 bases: TGTGCCAGCTCACCCGGACAGCAGCCTAGGGGCTACACCTTC. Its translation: CASSPGQQPRGYTF.

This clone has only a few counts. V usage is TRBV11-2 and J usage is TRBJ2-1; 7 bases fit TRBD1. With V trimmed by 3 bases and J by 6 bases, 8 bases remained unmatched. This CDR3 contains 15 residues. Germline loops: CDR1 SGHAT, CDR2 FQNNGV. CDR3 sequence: CASSLLTGLANEQFF. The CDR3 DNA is TGTGCCAGCAGCTTGCTGACAGGGTTGGCCAATGAGCAGTTCTTC.

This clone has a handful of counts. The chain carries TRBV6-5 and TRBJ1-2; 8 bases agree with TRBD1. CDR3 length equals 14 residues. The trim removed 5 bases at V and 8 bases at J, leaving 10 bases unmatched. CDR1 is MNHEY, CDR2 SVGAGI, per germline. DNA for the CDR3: TGTGCCAGCAGTACGCAGGACAGGGCCTACGGCTACACCTTC. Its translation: CASSTQDRAYGYTF.

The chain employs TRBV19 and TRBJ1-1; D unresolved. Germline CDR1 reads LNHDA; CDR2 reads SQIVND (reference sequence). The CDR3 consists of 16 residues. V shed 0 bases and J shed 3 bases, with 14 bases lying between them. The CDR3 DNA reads TGTGCCAGTAGTATAGAAGACCCCGGTCGGGACACTGAAGCTTTCTTT. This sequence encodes CASSIEDPGRDTEAFF. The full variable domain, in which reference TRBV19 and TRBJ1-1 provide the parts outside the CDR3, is DGGITQSPKYLFRKEGQNVTLSCEQNLNHDAMYWYRQDPGQGLRLIYYSQIVNDFQKGDIAEGYSVSREKKESFPLTVTSAQKNPTAFYLCASSIEDPGRDTEAFFGQGTRLTVV.

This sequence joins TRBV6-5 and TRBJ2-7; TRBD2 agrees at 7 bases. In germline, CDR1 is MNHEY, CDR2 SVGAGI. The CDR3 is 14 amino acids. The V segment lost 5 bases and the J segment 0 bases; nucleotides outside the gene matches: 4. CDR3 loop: CASSQWEGSYEQYF. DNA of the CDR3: TGTGCCAGCAGTCAGTGGGAGGGCTCCTACGAGCAGTACTTC.

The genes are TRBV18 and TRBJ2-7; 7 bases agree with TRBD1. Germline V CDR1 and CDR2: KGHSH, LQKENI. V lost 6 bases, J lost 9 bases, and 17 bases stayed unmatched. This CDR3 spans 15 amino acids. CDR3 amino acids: CASSPGTAFYDGQYF. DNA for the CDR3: TGTGCCAGCTCTCCCGGGACAGCCTTCTACGACGGGCAGTACTTC. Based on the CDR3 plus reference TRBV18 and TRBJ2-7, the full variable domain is NAGVMQNPRHLVRRRGQEARLRCSPMKGHSHVYWYRQLPEEGLKFMVYLQKENIIDESGMPKERFSAEFPKEGPSILRIQQVVRGDSAAYFCASSPGTAFYDGQYFGPGTRLTVT.

The CDR3 DNA sequence: TGTGCCAGCTCACCACCAGCTACCGGGGAGCTGTTTTTT. Amino acid sequence: CASSPPATGELFF. The gene calls are TRBV18 and TRBJ2-2; D is ambiguous. The V and J ends lost 0 bases and 5 bases respectively, with 4 bases between them. CDR1 KGHSH and CDR2 LQKENI come from the germline V gene. The CDR3 runs 13 residues.

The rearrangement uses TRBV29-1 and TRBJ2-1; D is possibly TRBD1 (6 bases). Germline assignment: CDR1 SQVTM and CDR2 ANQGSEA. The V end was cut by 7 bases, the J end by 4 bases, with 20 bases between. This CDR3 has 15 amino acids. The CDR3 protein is CSARVGLTGYNEQFF. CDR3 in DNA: TGCAGCGCCAGAGTCGGGTTGACAGGTTACAATGAGCAGTTCTTC.

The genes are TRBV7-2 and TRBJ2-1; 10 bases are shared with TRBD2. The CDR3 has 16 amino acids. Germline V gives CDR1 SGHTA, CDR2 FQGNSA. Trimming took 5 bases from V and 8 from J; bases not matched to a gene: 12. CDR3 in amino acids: CASSENLAGGQDEQFF. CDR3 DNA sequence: TGTGCCAGCAGCGAAAATTTAGCGGGGGGCCAGGATGAGCAGTTCTTC.

CDR3 bases: TGTGCCAGTAGACAGGGGGCTGCGGGAGATCAGCCCCAGCATTTT. It translates to CASRQGAAGDQPQHF. The J gene is TRBJ1-5, the V gene TRBV19; 9 bases map to TRBD1. Germline trimming cut 6 bases from V and 5 bases from J; bases unmatched to any gene: 8. This CDR3 has 15 residues. Germline CDR1 LNHDA, CDR2 SQIVND (reference sequence).